These 24 T cell receptor beta chains originate from one sample sequenced in a study of blood T cell repertoires in COVID-19. Data came from immunoSEQ multiplex PCR; TCRdb stores just in-frame clones and leaves some out. The table lists tens of thousands of clones, approximately 80% of them singletons. Sequencing was done on a sample of peripheral blood. The source is a human donor in a cohort sampled during active COVID-19.

The chain recombines TRBV5-4 with TRBJ2-5; 10 positions agree with TRBD1. The CDR3 loop spans 15 amino acids. CDR1 and CDR2 from the germline V gene are SGHNT and YYREEE (reference sequence). V trimming: 2 bases; J trimming: 2 bases; junction bases outside the gene matches: 3. The CDR3 sequence is CASSFDRGQQETQYF. Written as DNA, the CDR3 is TGTGCCAGCAGCTTCGACAGGGGGCAACAAGAGACCCAGTACTTC.

Written as DNA, the CDR3 is TGTGCCAGCAGTTACTCTAGCGGGAGGGCCGGTGAGCAGTTCTTC. Translating it yields CASSYSSGRAGEQFF. The genes are TRBV6-5 and TRBJ2-1; 11 nucleotides align to TRBD2. The CDR3 contains 15 residues. The ends lost 0 bases at V and 9 bases at J; junction bases unmatched: 4. The germline CDR1 and CDR2 sequences are MNHEY and SVGAGI.

The rearrangement joins TRBV28 to TRBJ1-1, with 8 bases fitting TRBD1. Per germline, CDR1 MDHEN and CDR2 SYDVKM. CDR3 size: 14 residues. Trimming took 5 bases from V and 5 from J; bases not matched to a gene: 7. The CDR3 is CASSTGQAGTEAFF. CDR3 in DNA: TGTGCCAGCAGTACGGGACAGGCAGGAACTGAAGCTTTCTTT. The entire variable domain, with the rest obtained from reference TRBV28 and TRBJ1-1, is as follows: DVKVTQSSRYLVKRTGEKVFLECVQDMDHENMFWYRQDPGLGLRLIYFSYDVKMKEKGDIPEGYSVSREKKERFSLILESASTNQTSMYLCASSTGQAGTEAFFGQGTRLTVV.

This sequence joins TRBV6-5 and TRBJ2-7; TRBD1 matches at 8 bases. CDR1 is MNHEY, CDR2 SVGAGI, per germline. The trim removed 5 bases at V and 3 bases at J, leaving 9 bases unmatched. This CDR3 is 15 amino acids long. DNA for the CDR3: TGTGCCAGCAGTAGGACAGGGCAGGGAGTCTACGAGCAGTACGTC. Translation gives CASSRTGQGVYEQYV.

This clone was counted between two and nine times. The rearrangement joins TRBV6-2 or TRBV6-3 to TRBJ1-3; D not certain. The CDR3 contains 15 residues. Trimming removed 2 bases at V and 0 bases at J, with 8 bases between. Germline CDR1 and CDR2: MNHEY and SVGEGT. This CDR3 is CASSYGLYSGNTIYF. For the CDR3, the DNA is TGTGCCAGCAGTTACGGGCTGTACTCTGGAAACACCATATATTTT.

The chain combines TRBV6-5 with TRBJ2-7; TRBD1 matches at 8 bases. Germline CDR1 MNHEY, CDR2 SVGAGI. Trimming took 5 bases from V and 4 from J; bases not matched to a gene: 7. The CDR3 spans 14 residues. This chain's CDR3 is CASSRDRSEYEQYF. The CDR3 DNA is TGTGCCAGCAGTCGGGACAGGTCTGAATACGAGCAGTACTTC.

The CDR3 loop is CASSLVTGGKEKLFF. For the CDR3, the DNA is TGTGCCAGCAGCTTAGTGACAGGGGGCAAGGAAAAACTGTTTTTT. The chain has TRBV7-9 and TRBJ1-4; TRBD1 matches at 10 bases. V gave up 1 base and J gave up 8 bases; unmatched junction bases: 4. CDR1 is SEHNR, CDR2 FQNEAQ, per germline (reference sequence). CDR3 length equals 15 residues.

This sequence joins TRBV18 and TRBJ2-3, with D perhaps matching TRBD2 (6 bases). The CDR3 runs to 15 residues. Trimming removed 3 bases at V and 10 bases at J, with 20 bases between. Germline lookup yields CDR1 KGHSH and CDR2 LQKENI. The CDR3 protein is CASSPLKRLVEAQYF. The DNA for the CDR3 is TGTGCCAGCTCACCCCTCAAACGACTAGTCGAGGCGCAGTATTTT.

The V gene is TRBV24-1, the J gene TRBJ2-7; 11 bases line up with TRBD2. This CDR3 region has 19 residues. V was clipped by 3 bases and J by 7 bases; unmatched bases: 19. The germline CDR1 and CDR2 sequences are KGHDR and SFDVKD. CDR3 protein: CATSDPRQDSGRAPGEQYV. CDR3 in DNA: TGTGCCACCAGTGATCCCAGGCAGGATAGCGGGAGGGCCCCGGGGGAGCAGTACGTC.

In this sample, this clone turned up many times. Other DNA sequences in this specimen translate into the identical CDR3. The chain recombines TRBV6-5 with TRBJ2-1; 10 nucleotides match TRBD2. Germline CDR1 and CDR2: MNHEY and SVGAGI. The CDR3 is 14 residues long. V trimming: 5 bases; J trimming: 4 bases; junction bases outside the gene matches: 2. The CDR3: CASSRTSGYNEQFF. The CDR3, as DNA: TGTGCCAGCAGTAGGACTAGCGGATACAATGAGCAGTTCTTC.

The CDR3 nucleotides read TGTGCCAGCAGCCCCGGAGGACAGAATCAGCCCCAGCATTTT. Its translation: CASSPGGQNQPQHF. V gene TRBV6-6 combines with J gene TRBJ1-5; the D gene is possibly TRBD1 (6 bases). The V and J ends lost 6 bases and 4 bases respectively, with 13 bases between them. CDR3 length equals 14 residues. Germline assignment: CDR1 MNHNY and CDR2 SVGAGI (reference sequence).

V is TRBV19 and J is TRBJ1-5; perhaps TRBD1 as D (6 bases). The CDR3 runs 17 residues. Trimming left V 7 bases short and J 2 bases short, with 21 bases between. Germline CDR1 is LNHDA and CDR2 is SQIVND (reference sequence). The CDR3 nucleotides are TGTGCCAGTAAAAGATCTGAGGGGGGGATCGGCAATCAGCCCCAGCATTTT. The encoded protein is CASKRSEGGIGNQPQHF.

J is TRBJ2-1 and V is TRBV7-9, with a tentative D call TRBD2 (7 bases). The CDR3 has 13 residues. Germline V gene data show CDR1 as SEHNR and CDR2 as FQNEAQ (reference sequence). The V and J ends lost 6 bases and 5 bases respectively, with 11 bases between them. Here the CDR3 DNA reads TGTGCCAGCAGTAACGGGGGGCACAATGAGCAGTTCTTC. Amino acid sequence: CASSNGGHNEQFF.

This rearrangement joins TRBV18 to TRBJ2-2, with 7 positions matching TRBD2. Germline CDR1 and CDR2: KGHSH and LQKENI. With V trimmed by 8 bases and J by 7 bases, 16 bases remained unmatched. This CDR3 is built from 16 residues. The CDR3 sequence: CASASTSPSMGGELFF. The CDR3, as DNA: TGTGCCAGCGCCTCGACTAGCCCATCAATGGGCGGGGAGCTGTTTTTT.

V gene TRBV7-9 combines with J gene TRBJ1-4, with a tentative D call TRBD1 (5 bases). V was clipped by 2 bases and J by 6 bases, with 16 bases between them. CDR3 size: 16 residues. Germline values: CDR1 SEHNR, CDR2 FQNEAQ (reference sequence). The CDR3 loop reads CASSLRAPTGDEKLFF. The DNA for the CDR3 is TGTGCCAGCAGCTTACGGGCCCCTACGGGGGATGAAAAACTGTTTTTT.

This clone was counted once. The rearrangement links TRBV6-1 to TRBJ2-7; D unclear. CDR1 and CDR2 (germline): MNHNS, SASEGT. CDR3 length equals 13 residues. Trimming stripped 2 bases from V and 0 bases from J, with 5 bases between. CDR3 sequence: CASSESSSYEQYV. Here the CDR3 DNA reads TGTGCCAGCAGTGAAAGTAGCTCCTACGAGCAGTACGTC.

The table lists this clone with a few counts. The genes are TRBV7-9 and TRBJ2-1; possibly TRBD2 for D (6 bases). The germline gives CDR1 SEHNR, CDR2 FQNEAQ (reference sequence). The CDR3 extends over 14 amino acids. V gave up 8 bases and J gave up 0 bases, with 11 bases separating them. In DNA, the CDR3 is TGTGCCAGCCATACCGGGGGCTCCTACAATGAGCAGTTCTTC. It encodes CASHTGGSYNEQFF.

This clone is medium-sized in the sample. The chain employs TRBV14 and TRBJ2-7, with 7 bases matching TRBD1. The V segment lost 4 bases and the J segment 7 bases; nucleotides outside the gene matches: 4. Germline assignment: CDR1 SGHDN and CDR2 FVKESK. CDR3 size: 12 residues. CDR3 sequence (DNA): TGTGCCAGCAGCCGAGACAGGGTTGAGCAGTACGTC. This codes for CASSRDRVEQYV.

In DNA, the CDR3 is TGTGCCAGCAGCATCGGGACAGGGCCAACCTACGAGCAGTACTTC. As protein: CASSIGTGPTYEQYF. The chain recombines TRBV9 with TRBJ2-7, with TRBD1 matching 9 bases. CDR1 is SGDLS, CDR2 YYNGEE, per germline. The V segment lost 4 bases and the J segment 2 bases; nucleotides outside the gene matches: 7. This CDR3 has 15 amino acids.

This clone was found a few times. The chain carries TRBV11-1 and TRBJ1-1; D uncertain. CDR3 length: 13 amino acids. The V end lost 1 base, the J end lost 1 base, and 4 bases lay between the germline ends. Germline-derived CDR1 and CDR2 are SGHAT and FQDESV (reference sequence). CDR3 in amino acids: CASSLDRNTEAFF. The CDR3 DNA reads TGTGCCAGCAGCTTAGACAGGAACACTGAAGCTTTCTTT.

CDR3 nucleotides: TGTGCCAGCACCCTCGCGGGCGCTCATACGCAGTATTTT. It is translated as CASTLAGAHTQYF. The chain joins TRBV11-3 to TRBJ2-3; TRBD2 might be the D (5 bases). The CDR3 has 13 residues. The germline gives CDR1 SGHNT, CDR2 YENEEA. Trimming left V 7 bases short and J 7 bases short, with 15 bases between.

The J gene is TRBJ1-2, the V gene TRBV18; 7 nucleotides match TRBD1. This CDR3 contains 13 residues. After removal of 6 bases from V and 2 bases from J, the junction contained 3 bases not matched to a gene. The V gene's germline CDR1 is KGHSH and CDR2 LQKENI. Here the CDR3 reads CASSGQANYGYTF. DNA of the CDR3: TGTGCCAGCTCCGGACAGGCCAACTATGGCTACACCTTC.

The rearrangement joins TRBV4-3 to TRBJ1-2; D perhaps matches TRBD1 (6 bases). The CDR3 totals 14 residues. Trimming took 0 bases from V and 5 from J, leaving 10 bases between them. Germline assignment: CDR1 LGHNA and CDR2 YSLEER. CDR3 region: CASSQDTRGYGYTF. The CDR3 DNA follows: TGCGCCAGCAGCCAAGACACGAGGGGGTATGGCTACACCTTC.

The rearrangement uses TRBV4-3 and TRBJ1-2, with no clear D. The germline gives CDR1 LGHNA, CDR2 YSLEER. This CDR3 is built from 13 residues. Trimming cost V 0 bases and J 2 bases, with 4 bases left between them. This CDR3 is CASSQDRNYGYTF. Written as DNA, the CDR3 is TGCGCCAGCAGCCAAGACAGAAACTATGGCTACACCTTC.